The sequence of this T cell receptor beta chain was determined in a study of blood T cell repertoires in COVID-19. The CDR3 runs 16 residues. Germline values: CDR1 SGHVS, CDR2 FNYEAQ. Trimming stripped 1 base from V and 3 bases from J, with 15 bases between. Profiling relied on immunoSEQ multiplex PCR, and the TCRdb table lists in-frame clones only, not all of them. The data show about 69,000 clones, with roughly 73% seen just once and 45% to 60% held by the top ten. This receptor was taken from a human donor in a cohort sampled during active COVID-19. The chain uses TRBV7-6 and TRBJ2-5; no clear D. Sequencing was performed on peripheral blood. CDR3 region: CASSLGSRFTKETQYF. DNA of the CDR3: TGTGCCAGCAGCTTAGGAAGTCGATTTACAAAAGAGACCCAGTACTTC.